Listed below are T cell receptor beta chains from one sample, sequenced in a study of early T cells in non-severe SARS-CoV-2 infection. In TCRdb, the 5' RACE reads were re-called with MiXCR into one record per CDR3 protein. The profile shows 55,000 to 75,000 distinct CDR3 sequences, 10% of them singletons. Material: whole blood, obtained at baseline. The source is an adult who was a healthcare worker with PCR-confirmed SARS-CoV-2 infection or an uninfected control (not recorded which). Both conserved end residues are part of each CDR3. The order of the fields is J gene, clone size, V gene, D gene, CDR3 DNA, CDR3 protein. D genes are given only for firm matches. Only part of the rows carry a size: once, few, many, or a class if the clone is expanded.

j_call: TRBJ2-3
clone_size: .
v_call: TRBV7-2
d_call: .
cdr3_nt: TGTGCCAGCAGCCTTGGACTAAGCACAGATACGCAGTATTTT
cdr3_aa: CASSLGLSTDTQYF

j_call: TRBJ2-5
clone_size: few
v_call: TRBV20-1
d_call: TRBD2
cdr3_nt: TGCAGTGCTACAAAGCGGGAGGGCCAAGAGACCCAGTACTTC
cdr3_aa: CSATKREGQETQYF

j_call: TRBJ2-7
clone_size: few
v_call: TRBV28
d_call: TRBD1
cdr3_nt: TGTGCCAGCAGAACACTCGACAGGGAAGGGTACGAGCAGTACTTC
cdr3_aa: CASRTLDREGYEQYF

j_call: TRBJ2-1
clone_size: many
v_call: TRBV6-2/TRBV6-3
d_call: .
cdr3_nt: TGTGCCAGCAGCGGGAGCTACAGCTCCTACAATGAGCAGTTCTTC
cdr3_aa: CASSGSYSSYNEQFF

j_call: TRBJ2-2
clone_size: few
v_call: TRBV28
d_call: .
cdr3_nt: TGTGCCAGCGTTACCAGCGGGAACACCGGGGAGCTGTTTTTT
cdr3_aa: CASVTSGNTGELFF

j_call: TRBJ2-1
clone_size: .
v_call: TRBV28
d_call: .
cdr3_nt: TGTGCCAGCAGTTTGGGGGGCGTCCTCAACAATGAGCAGTTCTTC
cdr3_aa: CASSLGGVLNNEQFF

j_call: TRBJ2-7
clone_size: few
v_call: TRBV11-2
d_call: .
cdr3_nt: TGTGCCAGCAGCTTAGCCCGTCGGGGCGAGCAGTACTTC
cdr3_aa: CASSLARRGEQYF

j_call: TRBJ2-5
clone_size: .
v_call: TRBV29-1
d_call: .
cdr3_nt: TGCAGCGTTGCGACGCGGGTCCAAGAGACCCAGTACTTC
cdr3_aa: CSVATRVQETQYF

j_call: TRBJ2-5
clone_size: many
v_call: TRBV7-9
d_call: TRBD2
cdr3_nt: TGTGCCAGCAGCCCGACTAGCGGGGAAGAGACCCAGTACTTC
cdr3_aa: CASSPTSGEETQYF

j_call: TRBJ1-1
clone_size: .
v_call: TRBV20-1
d_call: .
cdr3_nt: TGCAGTGCTAGAGATATAGCACAGGGAAACACTGAAGCTTTCTTT
cdr3_aa: CSARDIAQGNTEAFF